The sample holds a few counts of the clone carrying this T cell receptor (beta chain). Its antigen is currently unknown. This entry belongs to a study of blood T cells in healthy people across ages. Study at large: Per two T cells, template switching captured roughly one barcoded beta molecule.

From germline, CDR1 is MGHRA and CDR2 YSYEKL. V gave up 0 bases and J gave up 4 bases, with 12 bases separating them. This CDR3 is 16 amino acids long. Then a second PCR, running roughly 6 to 11 cycles, was carried out with a sample-barcoded 5' primer and a J-beta primer mix. Sequencing recovered at least 3 million CDR3-containing paired-end reads from each sample. One entry per CDR3 protein results from TCRdb running MiXCR on the 5' RACE reads. Of roughly 1.4 million distinct CDR3 sequences in the sample, approximately 59% were seen once. General study points: Roughly linear declines in TCR beta diversity per million T cells occurred with age.

The chain links TRBV4-1 to TRBJ2-2; unclear D gene. The sequencing sample was made of blood. The origin of this receptor is a man aged 18 to 30 in good health. DNA of the CDR3: TGCGCCAGCAGCCAAGACATCCTCACTGGCACCGGGGAGCTGTTTTTT. Protein: CASSQDILTGTGELFF.